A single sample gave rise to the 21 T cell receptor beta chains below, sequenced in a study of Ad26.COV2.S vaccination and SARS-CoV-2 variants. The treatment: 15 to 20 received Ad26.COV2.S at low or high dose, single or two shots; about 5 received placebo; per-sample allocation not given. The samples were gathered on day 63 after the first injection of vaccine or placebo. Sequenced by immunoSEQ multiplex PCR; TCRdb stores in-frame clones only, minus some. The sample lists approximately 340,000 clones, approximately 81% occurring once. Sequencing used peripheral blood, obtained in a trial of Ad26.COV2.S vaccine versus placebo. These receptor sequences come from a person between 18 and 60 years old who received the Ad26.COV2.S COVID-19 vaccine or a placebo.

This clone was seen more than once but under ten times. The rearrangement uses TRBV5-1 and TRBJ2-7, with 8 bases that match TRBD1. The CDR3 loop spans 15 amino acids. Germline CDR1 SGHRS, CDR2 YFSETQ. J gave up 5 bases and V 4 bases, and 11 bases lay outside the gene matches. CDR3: CASSRGDRIVNEQYF. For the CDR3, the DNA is TGCGCCAGCAGCAGGGGGGACAGGATCGTCAACGAGCAGTACTTC.

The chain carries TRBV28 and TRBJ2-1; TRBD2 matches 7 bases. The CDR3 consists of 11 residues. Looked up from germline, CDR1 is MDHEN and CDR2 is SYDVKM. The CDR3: CGSGWEGRQFF. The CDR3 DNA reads TGTGGCTCGGGGTGGGAGGGGAGGCAGTTCTTC.

In nucleotides, the CDR3 is TGCAGCCTCGAACAGGGGACTGGGGCCTCCTACAATGAGCAGTTCTTC. It codes for CSLEQGTGASYNEQFF. This chain connects TRBV29-1 to TRBJ2-1; D is perhaps TRBD1 (7 bases). Trimming shortened V by 8 bases and J by 0 bases, and 20 bases separated the two germline ends. This CDR3 is built from 16 residues. Germline V lookup: CDR1 SQVTM, CDR2 ANQGSEA.

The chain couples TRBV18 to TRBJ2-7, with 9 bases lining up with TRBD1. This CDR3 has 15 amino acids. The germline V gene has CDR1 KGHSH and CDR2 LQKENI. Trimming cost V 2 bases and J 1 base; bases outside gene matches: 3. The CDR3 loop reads CASSPIGTGSYEQYF. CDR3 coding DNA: TGTGCCAGCTCACCAATCGGGACAGGGTCCTACGAGCAGTACTTC.

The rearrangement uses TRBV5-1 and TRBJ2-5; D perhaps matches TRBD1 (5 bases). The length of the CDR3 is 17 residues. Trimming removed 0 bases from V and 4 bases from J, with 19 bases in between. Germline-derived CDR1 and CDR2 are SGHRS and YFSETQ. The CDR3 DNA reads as TGCGCCAGCAGCTTGGTGGGGCATGGGGTAGGGGCAGAGACCCAGTACTTC. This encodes CASSLVGHGVGAETQYF. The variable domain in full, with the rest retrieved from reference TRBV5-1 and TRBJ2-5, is KAGVTQTPRYLIKTRGQQVTLSCSPISGHRSVSWYQQTPGQGLQFLFEYFSETQRNKGNFPGRFSGRQFSNSRSEMNVSTLELGDSALYLCASSLVGHGVGAETQYFGPGTRLLVL.

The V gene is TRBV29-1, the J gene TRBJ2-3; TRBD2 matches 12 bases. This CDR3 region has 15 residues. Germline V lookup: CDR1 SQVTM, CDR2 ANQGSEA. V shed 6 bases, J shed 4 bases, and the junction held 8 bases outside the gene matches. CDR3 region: CSVMRLAGAPDTQYF. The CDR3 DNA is TGCAGCGTAATGAGACTAGCGGGAGCCCCAGATACGCAGTATTTT.

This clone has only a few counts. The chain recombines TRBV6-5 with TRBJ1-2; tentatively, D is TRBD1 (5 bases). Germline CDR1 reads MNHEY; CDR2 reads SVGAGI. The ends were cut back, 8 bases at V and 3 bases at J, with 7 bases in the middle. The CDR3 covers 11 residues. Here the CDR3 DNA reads TGTGCCAGCGGGGGGTACTATGGCTACACCTTC. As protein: CASGGYYGYTF.

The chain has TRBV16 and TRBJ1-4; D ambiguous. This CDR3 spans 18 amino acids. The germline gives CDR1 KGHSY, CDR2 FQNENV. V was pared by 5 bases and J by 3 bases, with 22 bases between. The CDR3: CASSSPGLYQMANEKLFF. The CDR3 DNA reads TGTGCCAGCAGCTCACCAGGACTGTATCAAATGGCTAATGAAAAACTGTTTTTT.

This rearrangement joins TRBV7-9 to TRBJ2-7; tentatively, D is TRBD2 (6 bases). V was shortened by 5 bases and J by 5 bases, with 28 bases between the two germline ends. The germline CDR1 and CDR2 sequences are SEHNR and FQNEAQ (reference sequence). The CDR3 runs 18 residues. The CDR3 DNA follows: TGTGCCAGCAGCCCCAGAAAGCCCGGTTCGCTCGGAGGGGACGAGCAGTACTTC. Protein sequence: CASSPRKPGSLGGDEQYF.

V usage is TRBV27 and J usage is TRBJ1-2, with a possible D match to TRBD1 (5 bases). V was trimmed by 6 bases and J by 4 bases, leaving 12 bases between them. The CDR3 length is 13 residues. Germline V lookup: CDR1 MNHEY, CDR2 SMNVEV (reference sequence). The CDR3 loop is CASSPRALYGYTF. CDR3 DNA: TGTGCCAGCAGCCCCAGGGCCCTCTATGGCTACACCTTC.

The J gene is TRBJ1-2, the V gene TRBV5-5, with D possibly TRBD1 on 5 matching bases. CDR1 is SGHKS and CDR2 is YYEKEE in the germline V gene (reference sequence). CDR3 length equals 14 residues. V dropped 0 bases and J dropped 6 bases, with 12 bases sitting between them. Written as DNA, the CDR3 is TGTGCCAGCAGCTTGGATAGGGCAGGGCATGGCTACACCTTC. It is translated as CASSLDRAGHGYTF.

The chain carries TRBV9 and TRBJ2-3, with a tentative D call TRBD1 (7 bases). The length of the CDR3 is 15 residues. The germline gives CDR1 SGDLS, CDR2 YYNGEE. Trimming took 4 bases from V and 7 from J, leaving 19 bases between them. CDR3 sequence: CASSRGRDSPYTQYF. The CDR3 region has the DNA TGTGCCAGCAGCCGGGGGCGGGACAGCCCATATACGCAGTATTTT.

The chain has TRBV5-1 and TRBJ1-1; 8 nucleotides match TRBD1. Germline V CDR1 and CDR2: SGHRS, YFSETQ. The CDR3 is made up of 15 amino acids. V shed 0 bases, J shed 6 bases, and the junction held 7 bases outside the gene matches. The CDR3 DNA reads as TGCGCCAGCAGCTTGGCCGAGACAGGGGTTGCTGAAGCTTTCTTT. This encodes CASSLAETGVAEAFF.

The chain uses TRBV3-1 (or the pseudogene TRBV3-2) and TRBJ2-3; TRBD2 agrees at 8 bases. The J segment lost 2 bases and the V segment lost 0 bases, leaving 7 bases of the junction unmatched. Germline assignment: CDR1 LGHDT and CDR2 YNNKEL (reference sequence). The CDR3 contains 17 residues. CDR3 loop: CASSQDLAGGSTDTQYF. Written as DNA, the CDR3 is TGTGCCAGCAGCCAAGATCTCGCGGGGGGTTCCACAGATACGCAGTATTTT.

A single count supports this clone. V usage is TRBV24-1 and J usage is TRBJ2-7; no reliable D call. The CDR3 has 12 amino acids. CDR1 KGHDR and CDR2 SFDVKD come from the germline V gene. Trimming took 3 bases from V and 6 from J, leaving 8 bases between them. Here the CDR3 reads CATSDPGGEQYF. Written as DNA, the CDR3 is TGTGCCACCAGTGATCCGGGTGGCGAGCAGTACTTC.

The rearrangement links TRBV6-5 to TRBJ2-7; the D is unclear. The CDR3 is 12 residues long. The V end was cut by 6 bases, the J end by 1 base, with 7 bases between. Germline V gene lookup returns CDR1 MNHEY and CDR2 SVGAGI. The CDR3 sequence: CASRTVSYEQYF. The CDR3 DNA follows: TGTGCCAGCAGGACTGTTTCCTACGAGCAGTACTTC.

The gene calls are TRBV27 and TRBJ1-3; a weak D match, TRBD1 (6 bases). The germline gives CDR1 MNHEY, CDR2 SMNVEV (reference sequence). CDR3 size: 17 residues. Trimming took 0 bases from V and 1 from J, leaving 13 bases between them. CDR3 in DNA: TGTGCCAGCAGTTTATCGCACAGGGATCTTTCTGGAAACACCATATATTTT. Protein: CASSLSHRDLSGNTIYF.

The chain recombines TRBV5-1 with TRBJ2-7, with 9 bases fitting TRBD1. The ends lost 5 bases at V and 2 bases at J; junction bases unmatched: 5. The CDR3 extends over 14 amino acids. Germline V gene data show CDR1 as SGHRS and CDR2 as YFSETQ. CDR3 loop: CASRRTGETYEQYF. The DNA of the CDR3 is TGCGCCAGCAGGCGGACAGGGGAGACCTACGAGCAGTACTTC.

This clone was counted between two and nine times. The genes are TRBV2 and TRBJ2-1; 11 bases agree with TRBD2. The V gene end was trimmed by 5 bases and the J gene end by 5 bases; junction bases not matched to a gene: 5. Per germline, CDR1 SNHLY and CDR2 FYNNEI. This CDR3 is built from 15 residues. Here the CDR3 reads CASSNSGGAHNEQFF. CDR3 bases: TGTGCCAGCAGTAATAGCGGGGGGGCCCACAATGAGCAGTTCTTC.

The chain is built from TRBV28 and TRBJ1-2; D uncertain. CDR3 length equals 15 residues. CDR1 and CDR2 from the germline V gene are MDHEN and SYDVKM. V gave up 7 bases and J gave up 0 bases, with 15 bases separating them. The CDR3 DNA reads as TGTGCCAGCACATCCTCGGGGAGAGCTAACTATGGCTACACCTTC. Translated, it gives CASTSSGRANYGYTF.

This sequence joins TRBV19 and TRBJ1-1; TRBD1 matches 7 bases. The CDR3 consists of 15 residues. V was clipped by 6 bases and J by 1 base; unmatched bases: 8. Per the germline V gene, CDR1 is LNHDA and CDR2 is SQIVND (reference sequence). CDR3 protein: CASSLTGKGNTEAFF. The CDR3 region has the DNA TGTGCCAGTAGCTTGACAGGGAAGGGGAACACTGAAGCTTTCTTT. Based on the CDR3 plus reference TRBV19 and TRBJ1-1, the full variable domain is DGGITQSPKYLFRKEGQNVTLSCEQNLNHDAMYWYRQDPGQGLRLIYYSQIVNDFQKGDIAEGYSVSREKKESFPLTVTSAQKNPTAFYLCASSLTGKGNTEAFFGQGTRLTVV.